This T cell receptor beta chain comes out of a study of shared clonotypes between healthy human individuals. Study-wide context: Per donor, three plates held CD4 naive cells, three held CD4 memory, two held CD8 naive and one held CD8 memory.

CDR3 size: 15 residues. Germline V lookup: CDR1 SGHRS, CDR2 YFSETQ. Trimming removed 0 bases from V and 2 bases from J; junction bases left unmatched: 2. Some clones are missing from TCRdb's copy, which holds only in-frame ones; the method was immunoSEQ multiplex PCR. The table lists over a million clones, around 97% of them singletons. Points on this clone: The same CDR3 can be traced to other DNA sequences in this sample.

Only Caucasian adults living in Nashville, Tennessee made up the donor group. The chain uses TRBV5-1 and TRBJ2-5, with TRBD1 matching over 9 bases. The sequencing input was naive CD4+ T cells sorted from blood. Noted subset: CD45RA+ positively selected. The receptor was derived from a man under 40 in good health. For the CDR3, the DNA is TGCGCCAGCAGCTTGGGGGACAGGGATCAAGAGACCCAGTACTTC. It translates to CASSLGDRDQETQYF.